The subject of this entry is one T cell receptor beta chain. Its antigen is as yet unknown. The data were taken from a study of T cell responses to AZD1222 COVID-19 vaccine. Overall study findings and caveats: Repertoire sampling happened only post peak T cell response. Regions left unmutated in variants are reportedly the target of nearly half of spike-specific TCRs.

V lost 6 bases, J lost 0 bases, and 11 bases lay in between. Germline V gene data show CDR1 as MDHEN and CDR2 as SYDVKM. The CDR3 runs to 14 residues. Method: immunoSEQ multiplex PCR; TCRdb's copy keeps in-frame clones and lacks some. The data hold about 110,000 clones, with over 80% observed a single time. The rearrangement uses TRBV28 and TRBJ1-1; D is undetermined. This specimen was peripheral blood, taken 28 days after the second AZD1222 dose. This TCR was sampled from an adult who received the AZD1222 COVID-19 vaccine. The CDR3 sequence: CASRKITMNTEAFF. For the CDR3, the DNA is TGTGCCAGCAGAAAAATAACTATGAACACTGAAGCTTTCTTT.